This entry is about one T cell receptor (beta chain). This entry is derived from a study of blood T cell repertoires in COVID-19. This CDR3 is 14 amino acids long. J gave up 3 bases and V 7 bases, and 8 bases lay outside the gene matches. CDR1 and CDR2 (germline): MNHEY, SVGAGI. The table came from immunoSEQ multiplex PCR; TCRdb's copy has only in-frame clones and leaves some out. The profile shows about 80,000 clones, around 88% of them singletons. Sequencing was performed on peripheral blood. This TCR derives from a woman older than 75 with acute or convalescent COVID-19. The chain has TRBV6-5 and TRBJ1-1; 7 bases are shared with TRBD1. DNA for the CDR3: TGTGCCAGCACCCTTCAGGGGGTCGACACTGAAGCTTTCTTT. It is translated as CASTLQGVDTEAFF.